A selection of T cell receptor beta chains follows, all from one sample in a study of blood T cell repertoires in COVID-19. The assay was immunoSEQ multiplex PCR, and TCRdb's table has in-frame clones only and misses some. The table has roughly 140,000 clones, 85% to 90% seen once. Sequencing was done on a sample of PBMCs or T cells enriched from blood (not recorded which). The receptor source for this set is a young woman with acute COVID-19. Both conserved end residues are trimmed from each CDR3.

V gene: TRBV29-1
J gene: TRBJ1-1
CDR3 protein: SGGREANTEAF

V gene: TRBV28
J gene: TRBJ2-3
CDR3 protein: ASSLTSVDTDTQY

V gene: TRBV2
J gene: TRBJ2-5
CDR3 protein: ASSEDREETQY

V gene: TRBV7-3
J gene: TRBJ2-1
CDR3 protein: ASSPLGREYNEQF

V gene: TRBV27
J gene: TRBJ2-7
CDR3 protein: ASSLELAADEQY

V gene: TRBV10-1
J gene: TRBJ2-5
CDR3 protein: ASNKSGRDPWETQY

V gene: TRBV4-1
J gene: TRBJ2-3
CDR3 protein: ASSPRTDTQY

V gene: TRBV10-3
J gene: TRBJ1-5
CDR3 protein: AISEGTESGNQPQH

V gene: TRBV6-2/TRBV6-3
J gene: TRBJ1-1
CDR3 protein: ASSTGSADMNTEAF

V gene: TRBV2
J gene: TRBJ2-7
CDR3 protein: ASSEEAGAYEQY

V gene: TRBV19
J gene: TRBJ2-5
CDR3 protein: ASSIGGSAQETQY

V gene: TRBV11-2
J gene: TRBJ2-7
CDR3 protein: ASSLDRSSGSYEQY

V gene: TRBV6-2/TRBV6-3
J gene: TRBJ1-5
CDR3 protein: ASSSTANQPQH

V gene: TRBV5-6
J gene: TRBJ1-1
CDR3 protein: ASSLAAMNTEAF

V gene: TRBV6-5
J gene: TRBJ2-1
CDR3 protein: ASQLSEREPNEQF

V gene: TRBV6-5
J gene: TRBJ2-7
CDR3 protein: ASGKGARNEQY

V gene: TRBV28
J gene: TRBJ2-1
CDR3 protein: ASSLLGMKQF